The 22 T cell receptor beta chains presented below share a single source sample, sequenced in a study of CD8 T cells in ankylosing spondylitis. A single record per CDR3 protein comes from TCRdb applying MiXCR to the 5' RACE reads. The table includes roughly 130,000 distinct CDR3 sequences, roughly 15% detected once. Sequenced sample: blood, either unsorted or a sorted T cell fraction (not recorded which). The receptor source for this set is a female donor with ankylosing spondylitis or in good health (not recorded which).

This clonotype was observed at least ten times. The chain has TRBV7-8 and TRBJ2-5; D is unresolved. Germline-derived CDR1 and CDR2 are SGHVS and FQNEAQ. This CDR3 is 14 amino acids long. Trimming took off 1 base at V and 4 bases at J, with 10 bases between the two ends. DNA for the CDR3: TGTGCCAGCAGCTTAGGGGGTCCCCGAGAGACCCAGTACTTC. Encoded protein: CASSLGGPRETQYF.

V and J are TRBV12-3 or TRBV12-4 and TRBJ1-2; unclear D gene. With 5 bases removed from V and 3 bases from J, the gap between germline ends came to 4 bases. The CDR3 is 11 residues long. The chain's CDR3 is CASSVDYGYTF. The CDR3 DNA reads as TGTGCCAGCAGTGTGGACTATGGCTACACCTTC.

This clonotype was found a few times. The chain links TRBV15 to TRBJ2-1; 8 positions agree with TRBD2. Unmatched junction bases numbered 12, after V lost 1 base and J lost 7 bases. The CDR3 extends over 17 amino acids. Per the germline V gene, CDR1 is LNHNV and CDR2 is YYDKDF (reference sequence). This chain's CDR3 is CATSRGPISGSGNEQFF. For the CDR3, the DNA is TGTGCCACCAGCAGAGGACCGATAAGCGGGAGTGGTAATGAGCAGTTCTTC. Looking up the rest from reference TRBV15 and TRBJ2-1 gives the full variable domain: DAMVIQNPRYQVTQFGKPVTLSCSQTLNHNVMYWYQQKSSQAPKLLFHYYDKDFNNEADTPDNFQSRRPNTSFCFLDIRSPGLGDTAMYLCATSRGPISGSGNEQFFGPGTRLTVL.

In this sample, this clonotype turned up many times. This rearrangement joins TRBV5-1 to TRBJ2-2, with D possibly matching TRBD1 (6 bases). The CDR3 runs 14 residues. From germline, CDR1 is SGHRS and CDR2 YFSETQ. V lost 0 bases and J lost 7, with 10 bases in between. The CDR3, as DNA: TGCGCCAGCAGCTTGGAGGGGGTGAACGGGGAGCTGTTTTTT. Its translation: CASSLEGVNGELFF.

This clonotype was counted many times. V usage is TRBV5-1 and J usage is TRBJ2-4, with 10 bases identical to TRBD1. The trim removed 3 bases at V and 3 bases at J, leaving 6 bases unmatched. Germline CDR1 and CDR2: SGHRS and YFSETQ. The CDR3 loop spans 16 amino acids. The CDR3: CASSYRTGGGKNIQYF. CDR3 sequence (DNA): TGCGCCAGCAGCTACAGGACAGGGGGAGGCAAAAACATTCAGTACTTC.

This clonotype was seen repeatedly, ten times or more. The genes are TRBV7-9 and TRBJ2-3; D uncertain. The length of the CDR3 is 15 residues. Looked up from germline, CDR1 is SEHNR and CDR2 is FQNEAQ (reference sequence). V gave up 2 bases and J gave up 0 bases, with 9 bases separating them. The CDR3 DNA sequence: TGTGCCAGCAGCTTAATGGGCACTAGCACAGATACGCAGTATTTT. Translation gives CASSLMGTSTDTQYF.

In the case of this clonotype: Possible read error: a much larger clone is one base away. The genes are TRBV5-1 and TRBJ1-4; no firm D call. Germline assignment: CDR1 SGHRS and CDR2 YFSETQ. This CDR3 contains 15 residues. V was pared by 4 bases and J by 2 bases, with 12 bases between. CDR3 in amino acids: CASSPTQHTNEKLFF. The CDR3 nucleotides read TGCGCCAGCAGCCCAACCCAACACACTAATGAAAAACTGTTTTTT.

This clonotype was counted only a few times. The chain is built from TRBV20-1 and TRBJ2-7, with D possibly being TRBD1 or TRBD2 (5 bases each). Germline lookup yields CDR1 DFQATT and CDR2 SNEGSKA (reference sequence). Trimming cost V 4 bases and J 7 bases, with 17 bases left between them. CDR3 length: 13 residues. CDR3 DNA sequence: TGCAGTGCTATCCGGGACGGTATAGGGGAGCAGTACTTC. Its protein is CSAIRDGIGEQYF.

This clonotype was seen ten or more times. CDR3 in amino acids: CSATTGPGNTIYF. The CDR3 region has the DNA TGCAGTGCTACGACAGGGCCAGGAAACACCATATATTTT. The chain couples TRBV20-1 to TRBJ1-3; 7 nucleotides line up with TRBD1. Germline V lookup: CDR1 DFQATT, CDR2 SNEGSKA (reference sequence). The length of the CDR3 is 13 residues. The junction had 4 bases not matched to a gene; V was cut back by 4 bases and J by 4 bases.

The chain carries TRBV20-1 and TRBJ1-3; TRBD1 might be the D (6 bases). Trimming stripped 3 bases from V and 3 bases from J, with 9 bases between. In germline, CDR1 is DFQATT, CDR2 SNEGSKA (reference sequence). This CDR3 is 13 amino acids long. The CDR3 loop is CSARSGHGNTIYF. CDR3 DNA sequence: TGCAGTGCTAGGTCGGGACATGGAAACACCATATATTTT.

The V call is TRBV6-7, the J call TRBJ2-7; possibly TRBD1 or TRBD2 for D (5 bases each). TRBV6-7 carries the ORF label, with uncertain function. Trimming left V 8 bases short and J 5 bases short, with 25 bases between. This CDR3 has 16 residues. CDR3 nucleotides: TGTGCCAGCCTAGGGGAAGAAGGGAATCCTAGCCACGAGCAGTACTTC. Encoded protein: CASLGEEGNPSHEQYF.

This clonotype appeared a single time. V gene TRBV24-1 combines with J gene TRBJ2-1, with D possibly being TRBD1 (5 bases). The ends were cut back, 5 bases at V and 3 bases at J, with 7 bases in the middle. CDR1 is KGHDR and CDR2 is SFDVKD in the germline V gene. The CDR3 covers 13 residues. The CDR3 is CATSGGGYNEQFF. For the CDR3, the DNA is TGTGCCACCAGTGGGGGCGGCTACAATGAGCAGTTCTTC.

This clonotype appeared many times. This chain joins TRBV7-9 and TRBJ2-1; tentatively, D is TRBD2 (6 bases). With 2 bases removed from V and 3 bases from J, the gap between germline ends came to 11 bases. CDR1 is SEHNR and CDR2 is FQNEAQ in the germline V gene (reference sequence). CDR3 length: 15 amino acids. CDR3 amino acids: CASSLMNSGYNEQFF. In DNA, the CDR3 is TGTGCCAGCAGCTTAATGAATAGCGGCTACAATGAGCAGTTCTTC.

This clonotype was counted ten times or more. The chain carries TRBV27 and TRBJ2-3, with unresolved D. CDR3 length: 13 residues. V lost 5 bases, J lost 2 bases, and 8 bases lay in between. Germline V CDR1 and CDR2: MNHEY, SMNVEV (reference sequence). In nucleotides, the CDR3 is TGTGCCAGCAGTGTGTTTGCCACAGATACGCAGTATTTT. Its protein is CASSVFATDTQYF.

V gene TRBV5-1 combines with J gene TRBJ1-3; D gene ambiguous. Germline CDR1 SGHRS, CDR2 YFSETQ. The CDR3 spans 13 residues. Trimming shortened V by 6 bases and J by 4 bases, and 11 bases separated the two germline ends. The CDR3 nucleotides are TGCGCCAGCACCCCGGGCAACGGAAACACCATATATTTT. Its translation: CASTPGNGNTIYF. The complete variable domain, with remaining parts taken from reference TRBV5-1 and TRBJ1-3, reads KAGVTQTPRYLIKTRGQQVTLSCSPISGHRSVSWYQQTPGQGLQFLFEYFSETQRNKGNFPGRFSGRQFSNSRSEMNVSTLELGDSALYLCASTPGNGNTIYFGEGSWLTVV.

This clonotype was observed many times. DNA of the CDR3: TGTGCCAGCAGTTTAGGTGTTTCCCCGAGCACAGATACGCAGTATTTT. It is translated as CASSLGVSPSTDTQYF. The chain links TRBV12-3 or TRBV12-4 to TRBJ2-3; D remains unclear. This CDR3 contains 16 residues. The germline V and J ends were trimmed by 1 base and 0 bases, with 11 bases remaining between them.

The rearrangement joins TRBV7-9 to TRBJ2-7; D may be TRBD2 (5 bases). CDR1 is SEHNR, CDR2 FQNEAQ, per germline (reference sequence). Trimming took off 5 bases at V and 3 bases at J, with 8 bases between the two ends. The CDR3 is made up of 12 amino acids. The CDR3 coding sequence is TGTGCCAGCAGCCGGGGTTACTACGAGCAGTACTTC. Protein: CASSRGYYEQYF. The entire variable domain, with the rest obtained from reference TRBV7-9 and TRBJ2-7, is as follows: DTGVSQNPRHKITKRGQNVTFRCDPISEHNRLYWYRQTLGQGPEFLTYFQNEAQLEKSRLLSDRFSAERPKGSFSTLEIQRTEQGDSAMYLCASSRGYYEQYFGPGTRLTVT.

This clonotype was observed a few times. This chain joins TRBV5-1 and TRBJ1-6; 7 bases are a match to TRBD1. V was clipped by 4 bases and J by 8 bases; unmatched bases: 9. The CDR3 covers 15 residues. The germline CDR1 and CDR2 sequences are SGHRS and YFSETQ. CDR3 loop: CASSQRQGYDSPLHF. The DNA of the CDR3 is TGCGCCAGCAGCCAACGACAGGGATACGATTCACCCCTCCACTTT.

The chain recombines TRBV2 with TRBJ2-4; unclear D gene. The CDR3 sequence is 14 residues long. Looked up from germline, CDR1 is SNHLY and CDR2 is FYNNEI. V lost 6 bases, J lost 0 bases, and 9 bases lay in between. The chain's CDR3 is CASSPKVAKNIQYF. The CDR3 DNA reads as TGTGCCAGCAGCCCAAAAGTAGCCAAAAACATTCAGTACTTC.

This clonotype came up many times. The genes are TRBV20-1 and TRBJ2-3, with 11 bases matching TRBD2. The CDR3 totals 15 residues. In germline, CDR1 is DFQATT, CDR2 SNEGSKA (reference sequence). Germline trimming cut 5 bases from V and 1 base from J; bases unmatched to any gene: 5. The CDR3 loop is CSAVISGGGTDTQYF. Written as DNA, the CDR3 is TGCAGTGCTGTTATTAGCGGGGGGGGCACAGATACGCAGTATTTT.

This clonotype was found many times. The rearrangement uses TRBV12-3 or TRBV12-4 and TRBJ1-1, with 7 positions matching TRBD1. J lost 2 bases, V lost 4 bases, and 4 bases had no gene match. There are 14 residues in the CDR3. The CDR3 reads CASSSQGINTEAFF. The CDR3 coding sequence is TGTGCCAGCAGTTCACAGGGGATTAACACTGAAGCTTTCTTT.

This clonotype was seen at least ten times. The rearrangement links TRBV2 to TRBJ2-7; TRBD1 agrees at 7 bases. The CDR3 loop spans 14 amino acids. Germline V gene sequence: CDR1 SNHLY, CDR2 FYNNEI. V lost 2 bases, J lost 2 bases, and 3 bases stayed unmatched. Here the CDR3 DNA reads TGTGCCAGCAGTGAATTGGGACAGCCCTACGAGCAGTACTTC. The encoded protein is CASSELGQPYEQYF. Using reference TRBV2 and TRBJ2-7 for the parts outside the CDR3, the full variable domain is EPEVTQTPSHQVTQMGQEVILRCVPISNHLYFYWYRQILGQKVEFLVSFYNNEISEKSEIFDDQFSVERPDGSNFTLKIRSTKLEDSAMYFCASSELGQPYEQYFGPGTRLTVT.